This T cell receptor (beta chain) was documented in a study of T cells in Graves' hyperthyroidism and ophthalmopathy. The ends were cut back, 4 bases at V and 12 bases at J, with 19 bases in the middle. CDR1 SGDLS and CDR2 YYNGEE come from the germline V gene. The length of the CDR3 is 14 residues. Using RNA transcripts as the source, TCR beta CDR3 regions were amplified. Initially, a first-round RT-PCR of the TCR CDR3 employed the HTBI primer set. TCRdb passed the multiplex PCR reads through MiXCR, listing each CDR3 protein once. The sample carries 350,000 to 450,000 distinct CDR3 sequences, about 15% recorded once.

The sequenced material came from blood. The chain couples TRBV9 to TRBJ1-4; tentatively, D is TRBD1 (6 bases). The sequence was obtained from a woman aged 60-75 years with Graves' hyperthyroidism. CDR3 DNA sequence: TGTGCCAGCAGCCCCGGACAGTGGGGGATGGAACTGTTTTTT. Translation gives CASSPGQWGMELFF. The full variable domain, in which reference TRBV9 and TRBJ1-4 provide the parts outside the CDR3, is DSGVTQTPKHLITATGQRVTLRCSPRSGDLSVYWYQQSLDQGLQFLIQYYNGEERAKGNILERFSAQQFPDLHSELNLSSLELGDSALYFCASSPGQWGMELFFGSGTQLSVL.